Listed below are T cell receptor beta chains from one sample, sequenced in a study of T cell changes during pregnancy in multiple sclerosis. Only in-frame clones appear in the TCRdb table, and some are missing; sequencing was by immunoSEQ multiplex PCR. The sample has 40,000 to 55,000 clones, approximately 90% seen once. The source material was CD8+ T cells from peripheral blood mononuclear cells, sampled in the second trimester of pregnancy. These receptor sequences come from a female donor with multiple sclerosis, enrolled in a pregnancy study. Each CDR3 is given with its conserved first and last residue. The order of the fields is J gene, clone size, V gene, D gene, CDR3 DNA, CDR3 protein. The D gene is left open where the match is weak. Size is stated for part of the rows, as once, few or many counts, or as a class when the clone is expanded.

>TRBJ2-1|NA|TRBV9|NA
TGTGCCAGCAGCGAGGCCGATATGGGGGGGCCGTACAATGAGCAGTTCTTC
CASSEADMGGPYNEQFF
>TRBJ2-2|NA|TRBV23-1|NA
TGCGCCAGTAATCAGGGGAGCGGGGATGATGGGGAGCTGTTTTTT
CASNQGSGDDGELFF
>TRBJ1-2|few|TRBV7-9|NA
TGTGCCAGCCTTGATGAACCGGACCGGGAAGATCTCTATGGCTACACCTTC
CASLDEPDREDLYGYTF
>TRBJ1-1|NA|TRBV7-9|TRBD1
TGTGCCAGCAGCTATGGGACAGACACTGAAGCTTTCTTT
CASSYGTDTEAFF
>TRBJ2-1|NA|TRBV4-3|NA
TGCGCCAGCAGCCCCGGTAGTCTCATCGTCGATGAGCAGTTCTTC
CASSPGSLIVDEQFF
>TRBJ1-2|NA|TRBV4-3|NA
TGCGCCAGCAGCCAAGAACGGGGGACCTCTTACTTCTATGGCTACACCTTC
CASSQERGTSYFYGYTF
>TRBJ2-1|NA|TRBV27|NA
TGTGCCAGCAGTTATGGACTATTGGGCTACAATGAGCAGTTCTTC
CASSYGLLGYNEQFF
>TRBJ2-1|NA|TRBV15|NA
TGTGCCACCAGCAGAGATGGTGGGGGGTCCTACAATGAGCAGTTCTTC
CATSRDGGGSYNEQFF
>TRBJ2-3|NA|TRBV15|TRBD2
TGTGCCACCAGCACCGTCGGCGCGGGGGTAGATACGCAGTATTTT
CATSTVGAGVDTQYF
>TRBJ1-4|NA|TRBV7-6|NA
TGTGCCAGCAGCTTAGGACAGAGCTTAAATGAAAAACTGTTTTTT
CASSLGQSLNEKLFF
>TRBJ2-3|NA|TRBV19|TRBD2
TGTGCCAGTAGTATACTAGCGGAGGGCACAGATACGCAGTATTTT
CASSILAEGTDTQYF
>TRBJ1-2|once|TRBV11-2|NA
TGTGCCAGCAGCTTAGATGGCCCACAGGGCGCTCTCTATGGCTACACCTTC
CASSLDGPQGALYGYTF
>TRBJ2-5|NA|TRBV18|NA
TGTGCCAGCTCCGCCAGGGTCGGCCCGGTTGACATAGAGACCCAGTACTTC
CASSARVGPVDIETQYF
>TRBJ2-5|NA|TRBV18|NA
TGTGCCAGCTCCCGGGACTCACTCAGGAAGACCCAGTACTTC
CASSRDSLRKTQYF
>TRBJ2-2|once|TRBV6-5|TRBD1
TGTGCCAGCAGTTATGGGGACAGCGGGGAGCTGTTTTTT
CASSYGDSGELFF
>TRBJ2-5|once|TRBV6-1|NA
TGTGCCAGCGATCAGGAGGGGACTCAGCTGGAGACCCAGTACTTC
CASDQEGTQLETQYF
>TRBJ2-7|NA|TRBV28|TRBD2
TGTGCCAGCAGTTTATTGGGGGGGAGCTCCTACGAGCAGTACTTC
CASSLLGGSSYEQYF
>TRBJ2-1|NA|TRBV6-4|NA
TGTGCCAGCAGCCCTGAGGCTGCCTCCTACAATGAGCAGTTCTTC
CASSPEAASYNEQFF
>TRBJ2-3|NA|TRBV29-1|TRBD1
TGCAGCGTTGAAGACGGGACAGGGGTAGATACGCAGTATTTT
CSVEDGTGVDTQYF
>TRBJ1-6|NA|TRBV5-1|TRBD1
TGCGCCAGCAGCTTTACAGGGGGCACGGATTCACCCCTCCACTTT
CASSFTGGTDSPLHF
>TRBJ2-5|NA|TRBV7-9|NA
TGTGCCAGCAGTCTGGGGGGTAGCCAAGAGACCCAGTACTTC
CASSLGGSQETQYF
>TRBJ1-1|NA|TRBV7-6|NA
TGTGCCAGCAGCATTACACCGCAACGGGAAACTGAAGCTTTCTTT
CASSITPQRETEAFF
>TRBJ2-2|NA|TRBV14|NA
TGTGCCAGCAGCCAAGACGGGGCCAGGGACTACACCGGGGAGCTGTTTTTT
CASSQDGARDYTGELFF
>TRBJ2-3|NA|TRBV15|NA
TGTGCCACCAGCAGGGCAGTCACAGATACGCAGTATTTT
CATSRAVTDTQYF
>TRBJ1-5|NA|TRBV21-1|NA
TGTGCCAGCAGCAAAGTGTTACGCAGGGTGAATAGCAATCAGCCCCAGCATTTT
CASSKVLRRVNSNQPQHF
>TRBJ2-1|NA|TRBV7-2|NA
TGTGCCAGCAGCTTGGACAAATACAATGAGCAGTTCTTC
CASSLDKYNEQFF
>TRBJ2-7|NA|TRBV19|NA
TGTGCCAGTAGTCAGGGAACATCCTACGAGCAGTACTTC
CASSQGTSYEQYF
>TRBJ2-3|NA|TRBV2|NA
TGTGCCAGCAGTCCTTGGGTGGGGAGGTACACAGATACGCAGTATTTT
CASSPWVGRYTDTQYF
>TRBJ1-5|once|TRBV30|NA
TGTGCCTGGGACCAGGGGCTTCAGGGTCAGCCCCAGCATTTT
CAWDQGLQGQPQHF
>TRBJ2-2|NA|TRBV9|TRBD2
TGTGCCAGCAGCGTTAAAACGGGGGGGCCAATTACCGGGGAGCTGTTTTTT
CASSVKTGGPITGELFF
>TRBJ2-7|NA|TRBV4-2|NA
TGTGCCAGCAGCCAAGGCCGGGATAGCTCCTACGAGCAGTACTTC
CASSQGRDSSYEQYF
>TRBJ1-3|NA|TRBV7-3|TRBD1
TGTGCCAGCAGCCAACAGGGGGCGAGGGGAAACACCATATATTTT
CASSQQGARGNTIYF
>TRBJ2-3|NA|TRBV9|TRBD1
TGTGCCAGCAGCCACGATGACAGGGGCCTCACAGATACGCAGTATTTT
CASSHDDRGLTDTQYF
>TRBJ1-2|NA|TRBV4-2|TRBD1
TGTGCCAGCAGCCAAGCGACAGGGGTTTACCAGGCTAACTATGGCTACACCTTC
CASSQATGVYQANYGYTF
>TRBJ1-2|NA|TRBV29-1|TRBD1
TGCAGCGTTGTAGGTTGGGAGGGACAGGGGGCCAGTCTCCCGCTTTTATATGGCTACACCTTC
CSVVGWEGQGASLPLLYGYTF
>TRBJ2-7|NA|TRBV7-2|NA
TGTGCCAGCAGCTTAGCGGGCGGACAGACCTACGAGCAGTACTTC
CASSLAGGQTYEQYF
>TRBJ2-1|NA|TRBV7-3|TRBD1
TGTGCCAGCAGCCCGCCCGGACAGGGATACTACAATGAGCAGTTCTTC
CASSPPGQGYYNEQFF
>TRBJ2-3|NA|TRBV11-3|NA
TGTGCCAGCAGCCCGCCTGAGAGAGATACGCAGTATTTT
CASSPPERDTQYF
>TRBJ1-2|NA|TRBV10-3|TRBD1
TGTGCCATCAGTGAGGCTATGGGGACAGGAGCATGGTATGGCTACACCTTC
CAISEAMGTGAWYGYTF
>TRBJ2-1|NA|TRBV5-8|TRBD2
TGTGCCAGCAGCCTGTCGGGGGGGGGAAGCGATGAGCAGTTCTTC
CASSLSGGGSDEQFF
>TRBJ2-1|NA|TRBV19|NA
TGTGCCAGTTCCCTGGGGGGTTACAATGAGCAGTTCTTC
CASSLGGYNEQFF
>TRBJ1-2|NA|TRBV9|NA
TGTGCCAGCAGCGTAGACAGGCTAGATAACTATGGCTACACCTTC
CASSVDRLDNYGYTF
>TRBJ1-1|NA|TRBV6-5|TRBD1
TGTGCCAGCAGATTACAGGGGGCTGAAGCTTTCTTT
CASRLQGAEAFF
>TRBJ1-1|NA|TRBV19|NA
TGTGCCAGTAGCACCCCTCGAGGCCCCCGGGGGAACACTGAAGCTTTCTTT
CASSTPRGPRGNTEAFF
>TRBJ1-1|NA|TRBV27|TRBD1
TGTGCCAGCAGTTTATTCAGGGGGGCGGACACTGAAGCTTTCTTT
CASSLFRGADTEAFF
>TRBJ1-1|NA|TRBV15|NA
TGTGCCACCAGCAGGCTTGAGGAGTGGGTGGCTTTCTTT
CATSRLEEWVAFF
>TRBJ1-1|NA|TRBV7-2|NA
TGTGCCAGCAGCTTAAATTCCTACCCGAACACTGAAGCTTTCTTT
CASSLNSYPNTEAFF
>TRBJ2-2|NA|TRBV27|TRBD2
TGTGCCAGCAGGACGAACTTAGCGGGGGAGCTGAACACCGGGGAGCTGTTTTTT
CASRTNLAGELNTGELFF
>TRBJ1-1|NA|TRBV30|NA
TGTGCCTGGAGTCCAGCAAGACAGGCTCCCACTGAAGCTTTCTTT
CAWSPARQAPTEAFF
>TRBJ2-6|NA|TRBV5-6|NA
TGTGCCAGCAGCCCCCCGAGCTCTGGGGCCAACGTCCTGACTTTC
CASSPPSSGANVLTF
>TRBJ1-1|NA|TRBV6-1|NA
TGTGCCAGCAGTGAATCGGGGGTCACTGAAGCTTTCTTT
CASSESGVTEAFF
>TRBJ1-6|NA|TRBV25-1|NA
TGTGCCAGCAGTGAATCCCCGAGCTCCTATAATTCACCCCTCCACTTT
CASSESPSSYNSPLHF
>TRBJ2-1|NA|TRBV7-9|TRBD2
TGTGCCGGCCGACTAGCGGGGCCTTACAATGAGCAGTTCTTC
CAGRLAGPYNEQFF
>TRBJ2-7|once|TRBV29-1|NA
TGCAGCGTAAGGGGGGGGTGGACCTACGAGCAGTACTTC
CSVRGGWTYEQYF
>TRBJ1-3|NA|TRBV9|NA
TGTGCCAGCAGCGTCCAGGGGCTATACGGAAACACCATATATTTT
CASSVQGLYGNTIYF
>TRBJ1-2|NA|TRBV7-6|TRBD1
TGTGCCAGCAGCTTGGGACAGGGTATGTCAAGATATGGCTACACCTTC
CASSLGQGMSRYGYTF
>TRBJ2-3|NA|TRBV9|TRBD2
TGTGCCAGCAACCCAACTAGCGGGGGGGATCTGGATACGCAGTATTTT
CASNPTSGGDLDTQYF
>TRBJ1-4|NA|TRBV18|NA
TGTGCCAGCTCTCCACAGGGAGCTAATGAAAAACTGTTTTTT
CASSPQGANEKLFF
>TRBJ2-3|NA|TRBV6-4|TRBD2
TGTGCCAGCAGTGACTCCGCGGGGGGGTCAGATACGCAGTATTTT
CASSDSAGGSDTQYF